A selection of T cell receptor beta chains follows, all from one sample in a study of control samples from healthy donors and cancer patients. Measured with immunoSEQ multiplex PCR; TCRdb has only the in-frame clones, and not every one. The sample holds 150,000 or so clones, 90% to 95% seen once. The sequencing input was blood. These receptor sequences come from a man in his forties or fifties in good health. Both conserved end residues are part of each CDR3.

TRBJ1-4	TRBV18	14	CASSPSGQGEKLFF
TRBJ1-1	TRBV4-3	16	CASSQELNTLNTEAFF
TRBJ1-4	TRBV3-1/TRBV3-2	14	CASSPTGANEKLFF
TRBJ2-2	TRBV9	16	CASSVGLATNTGELFF
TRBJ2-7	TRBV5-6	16	CASSLEGDNGFYEQYF
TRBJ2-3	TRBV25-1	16	CASSEWTSGSADTQYF
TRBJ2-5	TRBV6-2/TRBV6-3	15	CASSYSGASQETQYF
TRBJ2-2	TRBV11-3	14	CASRVTANTGELFF
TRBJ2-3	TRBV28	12	CASSTYTDTQYF
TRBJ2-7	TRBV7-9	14	CASSPTTGAYEQYF
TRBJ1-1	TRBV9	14	CASSVDLVNTEAFF
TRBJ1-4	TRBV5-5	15	CASSPGTVTNEKLFF
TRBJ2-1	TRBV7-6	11	CASSSDAEQFF
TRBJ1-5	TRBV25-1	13	CASDSLGERPQHF
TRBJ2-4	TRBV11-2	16	CASSLDAGMAKNIQYF
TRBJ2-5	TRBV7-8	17	CASSWELAGRGQETQYF
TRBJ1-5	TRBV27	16	CASRTTGGKGNQPQHF
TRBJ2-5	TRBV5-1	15	CASSLAGTAKETQYF
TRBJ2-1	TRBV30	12	CASSGKGNEQFF
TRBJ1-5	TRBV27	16	CASMPAGRSGNQPQHF
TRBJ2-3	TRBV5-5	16	CASSAELARSTDTQYF
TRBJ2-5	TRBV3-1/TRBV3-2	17	CASSHPQRQGAGETQYF
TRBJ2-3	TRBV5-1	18	CASSPGLAGVPGTDTQYF
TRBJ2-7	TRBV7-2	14	CVSSLGTSGGEQYF
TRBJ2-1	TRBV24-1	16	CATSDFGGSPYNEQFF
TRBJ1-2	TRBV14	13	CASKRTGTEGYTF
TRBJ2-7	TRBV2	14	CASSTDRGDYEQYF
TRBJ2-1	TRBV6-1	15	CASSELAGSYNEQFF
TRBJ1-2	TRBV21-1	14	CASSSTGGRDGYTF
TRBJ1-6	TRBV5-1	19	CASSLGTGTGISYNSPLHF
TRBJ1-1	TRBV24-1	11	CATSDYREAFF
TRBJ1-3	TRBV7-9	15	CASSFPGGSGNTIYF
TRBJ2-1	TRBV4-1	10	CASGYNEQFF
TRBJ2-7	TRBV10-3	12	CAIRDMNYEQYF
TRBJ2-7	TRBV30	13	CAWRVASTYEQYF
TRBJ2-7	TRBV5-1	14	CASSRLIGTDEQYF
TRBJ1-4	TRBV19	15	CASICRGPANEKLFF
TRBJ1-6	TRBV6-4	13	CASSDRGNSPLHF
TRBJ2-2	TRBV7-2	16	CASSPQGVINTGELFF
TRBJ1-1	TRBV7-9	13	CASSQTPYTEAFF
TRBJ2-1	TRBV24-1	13	CATSDWPRNEQFF
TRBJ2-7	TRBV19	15	CASSIDSGRADEQYF
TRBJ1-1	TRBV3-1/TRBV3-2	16	CASSQGSVGPNTEAFF
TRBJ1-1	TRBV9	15	CASSARDRGNTEAFF
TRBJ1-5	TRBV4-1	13	CASSQNSNQPQHF
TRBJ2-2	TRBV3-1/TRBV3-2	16	CASSQEAGTNTGELFF
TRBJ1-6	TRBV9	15	CASSPEEAANSPLHF
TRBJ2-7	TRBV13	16	CASSRKLQGAGHEQYF
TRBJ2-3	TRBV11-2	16	CASSRGLAGATDTQYF
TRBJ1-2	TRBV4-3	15	CASSQVRDSNYGYTF
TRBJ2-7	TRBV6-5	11	CASSSPGVQYF
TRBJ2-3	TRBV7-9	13	CASSSERPDTQYF